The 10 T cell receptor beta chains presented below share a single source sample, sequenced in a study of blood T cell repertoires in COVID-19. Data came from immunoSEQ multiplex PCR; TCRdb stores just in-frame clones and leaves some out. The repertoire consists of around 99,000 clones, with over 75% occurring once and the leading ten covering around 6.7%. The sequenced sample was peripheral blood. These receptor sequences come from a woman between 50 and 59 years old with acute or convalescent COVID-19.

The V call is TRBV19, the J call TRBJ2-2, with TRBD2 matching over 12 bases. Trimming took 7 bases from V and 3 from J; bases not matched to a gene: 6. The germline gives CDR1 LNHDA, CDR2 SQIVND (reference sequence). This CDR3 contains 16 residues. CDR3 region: CASTTSGGGDTGELFF. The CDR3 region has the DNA TGTGCCAGTACGACTAGCGGGGGTGGGGACACCGGGGAGCTGTTTTTT.

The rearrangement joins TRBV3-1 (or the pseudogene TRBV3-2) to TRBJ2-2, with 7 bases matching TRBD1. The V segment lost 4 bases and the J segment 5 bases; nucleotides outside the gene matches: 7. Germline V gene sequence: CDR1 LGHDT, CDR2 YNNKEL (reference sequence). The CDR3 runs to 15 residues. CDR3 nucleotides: TGTGCCAGCAGCCTCACGACAGGGCGGACCGGGGAGCTGTTTTTT. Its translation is CASSLTTGRTGELFF.

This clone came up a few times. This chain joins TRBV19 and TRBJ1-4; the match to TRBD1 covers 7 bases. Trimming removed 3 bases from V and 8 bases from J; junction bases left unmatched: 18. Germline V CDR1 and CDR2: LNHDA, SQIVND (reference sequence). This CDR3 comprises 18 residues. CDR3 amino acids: CASSMARGGPGTVEKLFF. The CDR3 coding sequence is TGTGCCAGTAGTATGGCCCGGGGTGGCCCCGGGACAGTCGAAAAACTGTTTTTT.

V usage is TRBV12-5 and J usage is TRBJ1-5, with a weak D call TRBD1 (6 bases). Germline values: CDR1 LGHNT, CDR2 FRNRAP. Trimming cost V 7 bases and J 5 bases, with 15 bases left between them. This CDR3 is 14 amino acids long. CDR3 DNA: TGTGCTAGTGCCCTGGGGGCCGGCGATCAGCCCCAGCATTTT. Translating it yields CASALGAGDQPQHF. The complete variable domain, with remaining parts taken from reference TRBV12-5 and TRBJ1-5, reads DARVTQTPRHKVTEMGQEVTMRCQPILGHNTVFWYRQTMMQGLELLAYFRNRAPLDDSGMPKDRFSAEMPDATLATLKIQPSEPRDSAVYFCASALGAGDQPQHFGDGTRLSIL.

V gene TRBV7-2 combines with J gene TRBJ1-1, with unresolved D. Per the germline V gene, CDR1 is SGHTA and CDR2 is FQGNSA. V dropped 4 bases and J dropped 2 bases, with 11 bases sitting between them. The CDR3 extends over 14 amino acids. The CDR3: CASSYMGFNTEAFF. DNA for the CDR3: TGTGCCAGCAGCTACATGGGCTTTAACACTGAAGCTTTCTTT.

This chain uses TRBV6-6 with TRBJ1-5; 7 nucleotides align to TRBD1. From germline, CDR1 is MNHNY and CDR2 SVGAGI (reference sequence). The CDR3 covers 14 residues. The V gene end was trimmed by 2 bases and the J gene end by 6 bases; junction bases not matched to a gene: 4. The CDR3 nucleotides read TGTGCCAGCAGTTACGAGGGGGCACGTCAGCCCCAGCATTTT. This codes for CASSYEGARQPQHF.

The CDR3 bases are TGTGCCAGCAGCTCATTAGCGGGGGGGTCTTTTGAGCAGTTCTTC. Translation: CASSSLAGGSFEQFF. The chain recombines TRBV7-6 with TRBJ2-1; 11 positions match TRBD2. The length of the CDR3 is 15 residues. The trim removed 4 bases at V and 9 bases at J, leaving 8 bases unmatched. From germline, CDR1 is SGHVS and CDR2 FNYEAQ.

CDR3 in amino acids: CASSQAVLGTAGELFF. The CDR3 DNA sequence: TGTGCCAGCAGCCAAGCGGTGCTGGGCACGGCCGGGGAGCTGTTTTTT. V and J are TRBV3-1 (or the pseudogene TRBV3-2) and TRBJ2-2; D is uncertain. V was trimmed by 1 base and J by 6 bases, leaving 15 bases between them. There are 16 residues in the CDR3. The germline V gene has CDR1 LGHDT and CDR2 YNNKEL (reference sequence).

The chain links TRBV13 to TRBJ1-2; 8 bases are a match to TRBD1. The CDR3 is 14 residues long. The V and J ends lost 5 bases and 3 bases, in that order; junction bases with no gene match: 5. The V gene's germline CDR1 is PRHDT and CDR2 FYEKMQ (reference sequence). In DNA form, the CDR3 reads TGTGCCAGCAGCACCAAGGGACAGGACTATGGCTACACCTTC. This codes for CASSTKGQDYGYTF.

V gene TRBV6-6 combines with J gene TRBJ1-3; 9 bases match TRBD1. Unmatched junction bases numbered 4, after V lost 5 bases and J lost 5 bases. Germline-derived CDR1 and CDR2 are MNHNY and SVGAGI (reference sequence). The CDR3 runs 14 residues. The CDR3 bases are TGTGCCAGCAGTCTCGACAGGGGGAGAAACACCATATATTTT. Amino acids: CASSLDRGRNTIYF.